The 17 T cell receptor beta chains in this list originate from one sample, sequenced in a study of blood T cell repertoires in COVID-19. Libraries were prepared by immunoSEQ multiplex PCR; TCRdb keeps only in-frame clonotypes and omits some of them. The profile shows 250,000 or so clones, 80% to 90% of them singletons. Input material: PBMCs or T cells enriched from blood (not recorded which). Receptors originate from a woman aged 25 to 39 with acute COVID-19.

V is TRBV4-1 and J is TRBJ2-7; the D is unclear. V was pared by 1 base and J by 2 bases, with 12 bases between. This CDR3 region has 15 residues. CDR1 and CDR2 (germline): MGHRA, YSYEKL. CDR3 protein: CASSQAEHRAYEQYF. CDR3 nucleotide sequence: TGCGCCAGCAGCCAAGCGGAACACAGAGCCTACGAGCAGTACTTC.

The CDR3 loop reads CASSLRDRGLDEQYF. DNA of the CDR3: TGTGCCAGCAGCCTACGGGACAGGGGTTTAGACGAGCAGTACTTC. The chain has TRBV27 and TRBJ2-7; TRBD1 agrees at 10 bases. CDR1 MNHEY and CDR2 SMNVEV come from the germline V gene (reference sequence). V trimming: 6 bases; J trimming: 5 bases; junction bases outside the gene matches: 10. The CDR3 is 15 amino acids.

The chain is built from TRBV6-5 and TRBJ1-2; maybe TRBD1 (5 bases). Germline CDR1 reads MNHEY; CDR2 reads SVGAGI. The CDR3 sequence is 13 residues long. V shed 0 bases and J shed 8 bases, with 10 bases lying between them. The CDR3 bases are TGTGCCAGCAGTTACTCGGACATATCCGGCTACACCTTC. It translates to CASSYSDISGYTF.

The CDR3 loop is CASSLGAFNNEQFF. For the CDR3, the DNA is TGTGCCAGCAGCTTGGGGGCCTTTAACAATGAGCAGTTCTTC. This chain joins TRBV7-3 and TRBJ2-1; D is possibly TRBD1 (6 bases). CDR1 is SGHTA, CDR2 FQGTGA, per germline. The CDR3 consists of 14 residues. Trimming shortened V by 3 bases and J by 5 bases, and 11 bases separated the two germline ends.

J is TRBJ2-1 and V is TRBV5-8; 10 bases fit TRBD2. J gave up 0 bases and V 4 bases, and 13 bases lay outside the gene matches. CDR1 and CDR2 from the germline V gene are SGHTS and YDEGEE. This CDR3 region has 19 residues. The CDR3 loop reads CASSEGLAATLSSYNEQFF. The CDR3 DNA is TGTGCCAGCAGCGAAGGACTAGCGGCCACCCTAAGCTCCTACAATGAGCAGTTCTTC.

The chain uses TRBV7-8 and TRBJ1-1; D remains unclear. The CDR3 has 12 amino acids. From germline, CDR1 is SGHVS and CDR2 FQNEAQ. V was trimmed by 4 bases and J by 1 base, leaving 4 bases between them. CDR3 in DNA: TGTGCCAGCAGCTACTGGAACACTGAAGCTTTCTTT. Translation gives CASSYWNTEAFF.

The chain is built from TRBV19 and TRBJ2-7; 8 bases are shared with TRBD1. Germline CDR1 and CDR2: LNHDA and SQIVND (reference sequence). With 7 bases clipped from V and 4 bases from J, the junction kept 12 bases outside the gene matches. CDR3 length: 15 amino acids. The DNA of the CDR3 is TGTGCCAGTACAACATCAGGACAGGGCGGGTACGAGCAGTACTTC. Translation: CASTTSGQGGYEQYF.

The chain combines TRBV7-2 with TRBJ1-4, with 8 bases identical to TRBD1. Germline-derived CDR1 and CDR2 are SGHTA and FQGNSA. Trimming at V came to 4 bases and at J to 8 bases, leaving 3 bases not matched to a gene. This CDR3 comprises 13 residues. The CDR3 DNA sequence: TGTGCCAGCAGCTCACAGGGGGAGGAAAAACTGTTTTTT. This translates into CASSSQGEEKLFF.

The chain employs TRBV14 and TRBJ2-1, with D possibly being TRBD2 (6 bases). CDR1 and CDR2 (germline): SGHDN, FVKESK. The germline V and J ends were trimmed by 1 base and 0 bases, with 10 bases remaining between them. CDR3 length equals 16 residues. The CDR3 DNA follows: TGTGCCAGCAGCCAAGTCGGGGGAAGCTCCTACAATGAGCAGTTCTTC. It codes for CASSQVGGSSYNEQFF.

V gene TRBV29-1 combines with J gene TRBJ1-2; 8 bases line up with TRBD1. V lost 3 bases, J lost 4 bases, and 4 bases stayed unmatched. The CDR3 totals 13 residues. Germline assignment: CDR1 SQVTM and CDR2 ANQGSEA. The CDR3 DNA sequence: TGCAGCGTTGACCGACAGGGGAGCTATGGCTACACCTTC. Its translation is CSVDRQGSYGYTF.

The V call is TRBV7-9, the J call TRBJ1-1; the D gene is possibly TRBD1 (6 bases). Germline loops: CDR1 SEHNR, CDR2 FQNEAQ (reference sequence). Trimming cost V 0 bases and J 7 bases, with 12 bases left between them. The CDR3 runs 14 residues. In DNA, the CDR3 is TGTGCCAGCAGCTTAGCGGGGGCCTCCAGTGAAGCTTTCTTT. This translates into CASSLAGASSEAFF.

The J gene is TRBJ1-1, the V gene TRBV25-1; TRBD1 matches 7 bases. V lost 1 base and J lost 2; bases outside the gene matches: 4. Germline CDR1 reads MGHDK; CDR2 reads SYGVNS. This CDR3 spans 15 amino acids. CDR3 region: CASSEFGTANTEAFF. The CDR3 coding sequence is TGTGCCAGCAGTGAATTTGGGACAGCCAACACTGAAGCTTTCTTT.

This chain links TRBV7-8 with TRBJ2-3; 14 nucleotides align to TRBD2. After removal of 4 bases from V and 0 bases from J, the junction contained 12 bases not matched to a gene. The germline V gene has CDR1 SGHVS and CDR2 FQNEAQ. This CDR3 comprises 20 residues. CDR3 amino acids: CASSSWGGTSGSRSTDTQYF. The CDR3 DNA reads TGTGCCAGCAGCTCGTGGGGGGGGACTAGCGGGAGTAGAAGCACAGATACGCAGTATTTT.

In DNA, the CDR3 is TGTGCCAGCAGCTTAACAAATCCTTCCTACAATGAGCAGTTCTTC. Protein: CASSLTNPSYNEQFF. The chain couples TRBV7-2 to TRBJ2-1; D is unresolved. CDR1 is SGHTA and CDR2 is FQGNSA in the germline V gene. This CDR3 comprises 15 residues. V was clipped by 2 bases and J by 1 base, with 9 bases between them.

J is TRBJ2-1 and V is TRBV7-8, with D possibly matching TRBD2 (5 bases). Germline CDR1 reads SGHVS; CDR2 reads FQNEAQ. The CDR3 runs 15 residues. V was cut by 1 base and J by 3 bases, with 10 bases left in between. CDR3 sequence (DNA): TGTGCCAGCAGCTTAGTTGCGGAGGACTACAATGAGCAGTTCTTC. This codes for CASSLVAEDYNEQFF.

This chain links TRBV4-3 with TRBJ1-1, with TRBD1 matching 7 bases. Germline CDR1 reads LGHNA; CDR2 reads YSLEER. The CDR3 has 17 residues. V lost 0 bases, J lost 3 bases, and 10 bases stayed unmatched. The CDR3 DNA follows: TGCGCCAGCAGCCAAGAATATCCGGTGACAGGGTACACTGAAGCTTTCTTT. Its translation: CASSQEYPVTGYTEAFF.

The chain combines TRBV28 with TRBJ2-3, with 7 bases fitting TRBD1. V trimming: 6 bases; J trimming: 6 bases; junction bases outside the gene matches: 6. Germline-derived CDR1 and CDR2 are MDHEN and SYDVKM. This CDR3 spans 13 amino acids. CDR3 in DNA: TGTGCCAGCAGACCCACAGGGGCGGATACGCAGTATTTT. Protein: CASRPTGADTQYF.